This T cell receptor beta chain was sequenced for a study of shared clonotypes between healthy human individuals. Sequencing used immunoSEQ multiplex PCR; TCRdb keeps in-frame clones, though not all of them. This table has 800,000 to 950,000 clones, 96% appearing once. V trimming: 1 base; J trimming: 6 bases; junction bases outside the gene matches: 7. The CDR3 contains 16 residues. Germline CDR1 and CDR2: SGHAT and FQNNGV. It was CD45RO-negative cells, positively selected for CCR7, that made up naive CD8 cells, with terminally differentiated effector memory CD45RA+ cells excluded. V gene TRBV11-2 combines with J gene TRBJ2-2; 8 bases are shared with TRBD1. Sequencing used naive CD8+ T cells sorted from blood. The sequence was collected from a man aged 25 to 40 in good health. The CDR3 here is CASSLVYGQGSGELFF. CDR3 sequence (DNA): TGTGCCAGCAGCTTAGTTTACGGACAGGGTTCCGGGGAGCTGTTTTTT.